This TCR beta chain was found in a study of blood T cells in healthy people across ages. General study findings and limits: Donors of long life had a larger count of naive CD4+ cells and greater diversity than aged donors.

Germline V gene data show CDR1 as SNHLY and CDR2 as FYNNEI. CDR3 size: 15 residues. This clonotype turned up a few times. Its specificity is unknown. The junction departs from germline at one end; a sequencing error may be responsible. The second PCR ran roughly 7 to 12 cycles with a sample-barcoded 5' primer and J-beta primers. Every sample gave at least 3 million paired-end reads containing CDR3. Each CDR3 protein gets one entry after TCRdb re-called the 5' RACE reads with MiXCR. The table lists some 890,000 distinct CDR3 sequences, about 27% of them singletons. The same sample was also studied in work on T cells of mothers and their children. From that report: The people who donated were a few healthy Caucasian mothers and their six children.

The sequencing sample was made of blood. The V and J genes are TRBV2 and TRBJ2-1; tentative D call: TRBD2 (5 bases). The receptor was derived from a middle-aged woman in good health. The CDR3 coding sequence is TGTGCCAGCAGTAGACAAGGGATTGGGAGCAATGAGCGGTTCTTC. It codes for CASSRQGIGSNERFF.